The clone carrying this T cell receptor beta chain has a handful of counts. In the original analysis: How many nucleated cells were present was estimated from reference gene primer amplification. Assay used: immunoSEQ multiplex PCR; TCRdb lists only in-frame clones, some missing. V and J calls and clone size are copied from that table; D and trimming were computed from the DNA. The sample carries approximately 270,000 clones, 91% recorded once. The record originates from a study of blood T cell repertoires in COVID-19. Study overall: T cells, B-cell-depleted T cells, or PBMCs supplied cDNA or gDNA.

Across about 22 US areas, participants ranged in age from about 18 to 90 years. Cohort allocation depended upon clinical history that participants reported. This receptor was identified in a human donor in a cohort exposed to, infected with or recovered from COVID-19 (not recorded which). The donor label of this sample is uncertain. Sequenced input: PBMCs or T cells enriched from blood (not recorded which).

The CDR3 coding sequence is TGTGCCAGCAGCTTAGCGAGAGGGAAGGGCGGCTACACCTTC. This encodes CASSLARGKGGYTF. V and J are TRBV7-9 and TRBJ1-2, with unresolved D. Deletions cut 0 bases from V and 8 bases from J, with 13 bases between. Germline V gives CDR1 SEHNR, CDR2 FQNEAQ (reference sequence). This CDR3 comprises 14 residues.